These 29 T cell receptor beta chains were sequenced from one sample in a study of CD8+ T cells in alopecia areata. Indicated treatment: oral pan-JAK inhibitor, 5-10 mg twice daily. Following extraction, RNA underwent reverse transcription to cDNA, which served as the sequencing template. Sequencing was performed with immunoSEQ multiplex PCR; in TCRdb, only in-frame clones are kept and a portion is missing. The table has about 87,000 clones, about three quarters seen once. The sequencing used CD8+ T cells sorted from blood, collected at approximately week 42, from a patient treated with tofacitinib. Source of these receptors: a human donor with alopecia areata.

Written as DNA, the CDR3 is TGCGCCAGCAGCCCCGCGAGGGATAATCAGTTCGCGGCCCAGCATTTT. Residues: CASSPARDNQFAAQHF. V is TRBV4-3 and J is TRBJ1-5; D gene unclear. This CDR3 is 16 amino acids long. Germline V gene lookup returns CDR1 LGHNA and CDR2 YSLEER. V was pared by 4 bases and J by 11 bases, with 24 bases between.

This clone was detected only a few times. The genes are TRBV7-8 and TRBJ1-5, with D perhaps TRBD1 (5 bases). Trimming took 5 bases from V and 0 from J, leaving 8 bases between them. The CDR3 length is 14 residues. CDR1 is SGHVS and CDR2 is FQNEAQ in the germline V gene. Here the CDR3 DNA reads TGTGCCAGCAGCCCGGGGGGTAGCAATCAGCCCCAGCATTTT. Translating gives CASSPGGSNQPQHF. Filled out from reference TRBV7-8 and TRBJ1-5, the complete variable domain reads GAGVSQSPRYKVAKRGQDVALRCDPISGHVSLFWYQQALGQGPEFLTYFQNEAQLDKSGLPSDRFFAERPEGSVSTLKIQRTQQEDSAVYLCASSPGGSNQPQHFGDGTRLSIL.

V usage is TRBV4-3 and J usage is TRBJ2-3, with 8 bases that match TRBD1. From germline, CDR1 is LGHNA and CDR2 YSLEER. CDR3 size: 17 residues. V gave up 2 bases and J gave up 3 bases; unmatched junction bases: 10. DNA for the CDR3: TGCGCCAGCAGCCAATACCGGGACAGGTTTTTTACAGATACGCAGTATTTT. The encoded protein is CASSQYRDRFFTDTQYF.

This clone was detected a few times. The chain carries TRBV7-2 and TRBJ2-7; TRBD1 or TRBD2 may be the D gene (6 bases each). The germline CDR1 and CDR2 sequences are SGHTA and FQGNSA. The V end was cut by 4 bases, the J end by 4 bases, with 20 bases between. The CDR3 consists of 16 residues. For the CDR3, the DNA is TGTGCCAGCAGCTCCCCGCGGGACACCCGAAGGTACGAGCAGTACTTC. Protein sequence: CASSSPRDTRRYEQYF.

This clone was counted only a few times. The CDR3 sequence is CASSWVEGRTEAFF. The CDR3, as DNA: TGTGCCAGTAGTTGGGTGGAAGGCAGGACTGAAGCTTTCTTT. The rearrangement links TRBV19 to TRBJ1-1; unclear D gene. V was pared by 5 bases and J by 5 bases, with 15 bases between. Germline V gene sequence: CDR1 LNHDA, CDR2 SQIVND (reference sequence). The CDR3 has 14 residues. The full variable domain, rest sourced from reference TRBV19 and TRBJ1-1, is DGGITQSPKYLFRKEGQNVTLSCEQNLNHDAMYWYRQDPGQGLRLIYYSQIVNDFQKGDIAEGYSVSREKKESFPLTVTSAQKNPTAFYLCASSWVEGRTEAFFGQGTRLTVV.

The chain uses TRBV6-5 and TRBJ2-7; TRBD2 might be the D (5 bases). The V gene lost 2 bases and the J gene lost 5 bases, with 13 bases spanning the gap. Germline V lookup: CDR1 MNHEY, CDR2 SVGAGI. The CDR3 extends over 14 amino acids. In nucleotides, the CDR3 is TGTGCCAGCAGTTACGGGGAGCGGTACCACGAGCAGTACTTC. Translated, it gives CASSYGERYHEQYF.

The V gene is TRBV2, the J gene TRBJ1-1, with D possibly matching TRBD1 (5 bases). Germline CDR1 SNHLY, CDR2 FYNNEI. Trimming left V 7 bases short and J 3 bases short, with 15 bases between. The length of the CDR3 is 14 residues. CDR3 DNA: TGTGCCAGCACCGCTGTAGGGACTGACACTGAAGCTTTCTTT. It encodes CASTAVGTDTEAFF.

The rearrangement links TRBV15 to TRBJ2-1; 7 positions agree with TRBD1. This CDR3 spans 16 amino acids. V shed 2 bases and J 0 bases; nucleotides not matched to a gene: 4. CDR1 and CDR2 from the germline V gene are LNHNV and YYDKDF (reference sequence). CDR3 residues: CATSRSRDSSYNEQFF. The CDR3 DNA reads TGTGCCACCAGCAGATCCCGGGACAGCTCCTACAATGAGCAGTTCTTC.

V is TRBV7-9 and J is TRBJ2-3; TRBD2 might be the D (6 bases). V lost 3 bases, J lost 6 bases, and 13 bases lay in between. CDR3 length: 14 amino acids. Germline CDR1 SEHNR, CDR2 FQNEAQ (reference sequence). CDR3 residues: CASSLLTRADTQYF. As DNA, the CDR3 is TGTGCCAGCAGCTTGCTGACTAGGGCGGATACGCAGTATTTT.

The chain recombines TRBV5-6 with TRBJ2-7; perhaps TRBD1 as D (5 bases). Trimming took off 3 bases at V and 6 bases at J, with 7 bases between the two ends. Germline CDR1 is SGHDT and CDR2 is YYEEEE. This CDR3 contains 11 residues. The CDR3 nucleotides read TGTGCCAGCAGCTCAGGGTTCGAGCAGTACTTC. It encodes CASSSGFEQYF.

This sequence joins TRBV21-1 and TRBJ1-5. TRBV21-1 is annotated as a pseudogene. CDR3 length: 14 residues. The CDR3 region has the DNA TGTGCCAGCAGCAAAGACCGTAAAAATCAGCCCCAGCATTTT. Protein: CASSKDRKNQPQHF.

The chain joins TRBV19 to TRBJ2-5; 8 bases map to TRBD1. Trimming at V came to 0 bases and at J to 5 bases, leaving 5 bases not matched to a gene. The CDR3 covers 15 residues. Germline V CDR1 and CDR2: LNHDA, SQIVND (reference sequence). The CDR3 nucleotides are TGTGCCAGTAGTATAGAACCAGGGGGCGCCGAGACCCAGTACTTC. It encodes CASSIEPGGAETQYF.

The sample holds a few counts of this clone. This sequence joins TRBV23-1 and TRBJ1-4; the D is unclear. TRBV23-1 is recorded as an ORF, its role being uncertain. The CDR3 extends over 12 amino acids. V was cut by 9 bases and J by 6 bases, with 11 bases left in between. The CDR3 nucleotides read TGCGCCAGGGGGATTAGAGATGAAAAACTGTTTTTT. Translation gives CARGIRDEKLFF.

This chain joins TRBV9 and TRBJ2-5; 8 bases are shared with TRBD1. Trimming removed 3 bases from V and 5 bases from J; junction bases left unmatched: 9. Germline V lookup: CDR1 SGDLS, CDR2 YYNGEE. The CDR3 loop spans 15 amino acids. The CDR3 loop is CASSGGDRRFETQYF. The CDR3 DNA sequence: TGTGCCAGCAGCGGAGGGGACAGGAGGTTTGAGACCCAGTACTTC.

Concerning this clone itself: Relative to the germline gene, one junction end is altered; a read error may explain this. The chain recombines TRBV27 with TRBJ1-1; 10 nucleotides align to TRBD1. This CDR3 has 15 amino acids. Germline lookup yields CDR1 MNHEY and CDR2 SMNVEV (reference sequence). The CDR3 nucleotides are TGTGCCAGCAGGGATCGGGGACAGGGGAACTCTGAAGCTTTCTTT. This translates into CASRDRGQGNSEAFF.

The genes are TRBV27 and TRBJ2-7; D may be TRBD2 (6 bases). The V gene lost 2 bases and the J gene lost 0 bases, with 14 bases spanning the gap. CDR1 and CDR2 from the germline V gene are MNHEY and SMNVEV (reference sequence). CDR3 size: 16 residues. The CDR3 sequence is CASSLTSSLYSYEQYF. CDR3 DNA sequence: TGTGCCAGCAGTTTAACTAGCTCCCTCTACTCCTACGAGCAGTACTTC.

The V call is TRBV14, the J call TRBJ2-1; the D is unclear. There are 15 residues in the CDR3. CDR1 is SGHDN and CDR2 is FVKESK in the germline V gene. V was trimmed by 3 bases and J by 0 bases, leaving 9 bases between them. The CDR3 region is CASSHLSDSYNEQFF. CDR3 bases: TGTGCCAGCAGCCATCTCTCTGACTCCTACAATGAGCAGTTCTTC.

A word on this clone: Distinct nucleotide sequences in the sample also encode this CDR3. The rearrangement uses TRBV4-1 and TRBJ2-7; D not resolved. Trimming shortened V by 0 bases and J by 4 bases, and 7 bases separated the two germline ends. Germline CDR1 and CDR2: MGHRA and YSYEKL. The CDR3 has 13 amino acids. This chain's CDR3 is CASSQDLGYEQYF. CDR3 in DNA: TGCGCCAGCAGCCAAGATCTGGGATACGAGCAGTACTTC.

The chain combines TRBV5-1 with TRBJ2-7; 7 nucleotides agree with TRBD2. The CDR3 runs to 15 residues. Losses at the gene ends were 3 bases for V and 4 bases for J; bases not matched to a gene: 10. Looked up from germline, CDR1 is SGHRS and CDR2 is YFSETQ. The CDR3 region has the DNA TGCGCCAGCAGCTCCGGGGCGACGGGACTATACGAGCAGTACTTC. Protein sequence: CASSSGATGLYEQYF.

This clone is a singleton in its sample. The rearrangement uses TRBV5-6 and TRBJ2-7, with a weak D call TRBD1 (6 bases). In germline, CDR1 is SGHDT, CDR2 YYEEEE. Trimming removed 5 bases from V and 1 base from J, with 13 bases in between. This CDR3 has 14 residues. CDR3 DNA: TGTGCCAGCAGAGATGGTCAGGGGTCCTACGAGCAGTACTTC. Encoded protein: CASRDGQGSYEQYF. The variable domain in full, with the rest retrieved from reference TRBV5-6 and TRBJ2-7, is DAGVTQSPTHLIKTRGQQVTLRCSPKSGHDTVSWYQQALGQGPQFIFQYYEEEERQRGNFPDRFSGHQFPNYSSELNVNALLLGDSALYLCASRDGQGSYEQYFGPGTRLTVT.

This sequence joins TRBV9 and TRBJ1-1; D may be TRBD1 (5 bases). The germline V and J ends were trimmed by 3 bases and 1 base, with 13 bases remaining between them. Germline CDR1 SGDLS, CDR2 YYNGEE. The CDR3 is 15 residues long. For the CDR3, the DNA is TGTGCCAGCAGCGCCCCGGGAGGGACGAACACTGAAGCTTTCTTT. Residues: CASSAPGGTNTEAFF.

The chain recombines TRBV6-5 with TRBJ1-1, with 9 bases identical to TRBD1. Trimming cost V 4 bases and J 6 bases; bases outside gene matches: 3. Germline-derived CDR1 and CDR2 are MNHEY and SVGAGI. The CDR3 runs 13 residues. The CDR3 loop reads CASSSTGGPEAFF. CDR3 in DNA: TGTGCCAGCAGTTCTACAGGGGGCCCTGAAGCTTTCTTT.

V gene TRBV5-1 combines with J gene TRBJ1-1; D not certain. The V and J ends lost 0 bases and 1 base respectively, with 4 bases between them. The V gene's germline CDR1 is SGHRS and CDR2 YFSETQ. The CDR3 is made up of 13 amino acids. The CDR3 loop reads CASSLGENTEAFF. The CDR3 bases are TGCGCCAGCAGCTTGGGCGAGAACACTGAAGCTTTCTTT.

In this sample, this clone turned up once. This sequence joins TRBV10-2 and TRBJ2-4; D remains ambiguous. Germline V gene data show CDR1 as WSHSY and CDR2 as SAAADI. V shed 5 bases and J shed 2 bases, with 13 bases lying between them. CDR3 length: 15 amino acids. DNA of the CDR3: TGCGCCAGCAGTTTTCAAGTGGAAACCAAAAACATTCAGTACTTC. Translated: CASSFQVETKNIQYF.

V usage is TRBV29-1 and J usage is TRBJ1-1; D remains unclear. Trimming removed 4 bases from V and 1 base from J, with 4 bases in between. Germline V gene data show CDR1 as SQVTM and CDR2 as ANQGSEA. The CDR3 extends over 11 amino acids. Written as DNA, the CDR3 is TGCAGCGTTGGGTCGAACACTGAAGCTTTCTTT. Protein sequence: CSVGSNTEAFF. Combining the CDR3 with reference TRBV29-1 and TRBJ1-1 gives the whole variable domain SAVISQKPSRDICQRGTSLTIQCQVDSQVTMMFWYRQQPGQSLTLIATANQGSEATYESGFVIDKFPISRPNLTFSTLTVSNMSPEDSSIYLCSVGSNTEAFFGQGTRLTVV.

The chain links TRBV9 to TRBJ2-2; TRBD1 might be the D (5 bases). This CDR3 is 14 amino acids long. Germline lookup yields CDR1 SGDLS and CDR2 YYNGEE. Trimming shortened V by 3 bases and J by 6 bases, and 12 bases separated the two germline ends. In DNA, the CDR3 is TGTGCCAGCAGCGACGGCCAGGGCGCCGGGGAGCTGTTTTTT. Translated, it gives CASSDGQGAGELFF.

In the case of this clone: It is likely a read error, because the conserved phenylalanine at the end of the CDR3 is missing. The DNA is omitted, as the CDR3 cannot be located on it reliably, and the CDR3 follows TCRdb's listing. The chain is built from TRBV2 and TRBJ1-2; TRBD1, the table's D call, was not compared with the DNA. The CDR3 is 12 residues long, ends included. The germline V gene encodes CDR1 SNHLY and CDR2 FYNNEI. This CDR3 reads CASSPAEREQGI.

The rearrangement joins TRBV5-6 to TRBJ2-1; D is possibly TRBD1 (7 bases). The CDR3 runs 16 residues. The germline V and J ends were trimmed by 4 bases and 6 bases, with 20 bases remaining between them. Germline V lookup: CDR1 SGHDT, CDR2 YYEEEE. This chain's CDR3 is CASSNERGAGGNEQFF. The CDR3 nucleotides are TGTGCCAGCAGCAACGAAAGGGGGGCAGGGGGCAATGAGCAGTTCTTC.

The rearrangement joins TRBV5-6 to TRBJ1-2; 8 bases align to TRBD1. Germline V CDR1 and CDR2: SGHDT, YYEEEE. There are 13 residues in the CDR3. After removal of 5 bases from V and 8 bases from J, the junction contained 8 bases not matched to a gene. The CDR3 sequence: CASRSETGDGYTF. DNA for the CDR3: TGTGCCAGCAGATCTGAGACAGGGGACGGCTACACCTTC.